Reported below is one TCR beta chain. Antigen unknown. The data derive from a study of OX40 agonist ivuxolimab in advanced cancers. Study at large: Dose-escalation patients suffered from hepatocellular carcinoma, melanoma, renal cell or head and neck cancer. Partial responses were recorded for three patients, including one with hepatocellular carcinoma and two with cutaneous melanoma.

The CDR3 is 14 residues long. The ends were cut back, 2 bases at V and 0 bases at J, with 7 bases in the middle. Per the germline V gene, CDR1 is MNHEY and CDR2 is SVGAGI. TCRdb's copy holds only in-frame clones and misses some; the assay was immunoSEQ multiplex PCR. The repertoire holds approximately 80,000 clones, with roughly 85% as singletons. Broader study findings: The expanded peripheral T cells' antigen specificity was not determined.

The origin of this receptor is an adult with an advanced solid tumor such as melanoma, head and neck, liver or kidney cancer. V gene TRBV6-5 combines with J gene TRBJ1-1; no firm D call. The material was CD4+ or CD8+ T cells sorted from blood, obtained in a trial of the OX40 agonist ivuxolimab. The CDR3 sequence is CASSYRPMNTEAFF. In DNA form, the CDR3 reads TGTGCCAGCAGTTACCGGCCTATGAACACTGAAGCTTTCTTT.